This T cell receptor (beta chain) was identified in a study of circulating CD8 cells and anti-PD-1 response in melanoma. Live CD3+CD8+TCRalphabeta+ cells were sorted into four subsets by PD-1 and/or TIGIT. This clonotype showed up just a few times. The QIAseq Immune Repertoire TCR panel built the libraries from roughly 15 ng of total RNA. TCRdb used MiXCR to reprocess the reads, holding one entry per CDR3 protein. The top ten hold around 15% of the sample, which has about 1,300 distinct CDR3 sequences, about 10% seen once. The CDR3 extends over 14 amino acids. V dropped 0 bases and J dropped 5 bases, with 7 bases sitting between them. Germline CDR1 reads KGHDR; CDR2 reads SFDVKD.

The chain combines TRBV24-1 with TRBJ2-1; D perhaps matches TRBD1 (6 bases). The receptor's source is a human donor with melanoma. The source material was CD8+ T cells from PBMCs, sampled at baseline or after one month of anti-PD-1 therapy (not recorded which). CDR3 coding DNA: TGTGCCACCAGTGATTTGGGACAGAACAATGAGCAGTTCTTC. Translated, it gives CATSDLGQNNEQFF.